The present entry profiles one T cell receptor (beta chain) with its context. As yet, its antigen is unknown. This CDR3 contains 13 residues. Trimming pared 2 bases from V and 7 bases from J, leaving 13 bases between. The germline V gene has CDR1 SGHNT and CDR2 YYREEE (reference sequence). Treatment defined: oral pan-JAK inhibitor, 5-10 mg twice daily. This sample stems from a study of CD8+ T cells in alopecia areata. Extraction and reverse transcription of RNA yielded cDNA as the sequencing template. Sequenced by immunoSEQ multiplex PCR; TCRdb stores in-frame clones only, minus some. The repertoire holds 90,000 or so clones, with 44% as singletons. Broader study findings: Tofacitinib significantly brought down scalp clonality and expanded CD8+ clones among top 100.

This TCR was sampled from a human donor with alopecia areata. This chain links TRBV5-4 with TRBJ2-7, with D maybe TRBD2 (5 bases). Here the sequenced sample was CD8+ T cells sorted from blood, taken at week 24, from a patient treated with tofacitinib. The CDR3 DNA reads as TGTGCCAGCAGCTTCGGAGAGACGGGGGAGCAGTACTTC. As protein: CASSFGETGEQYF.